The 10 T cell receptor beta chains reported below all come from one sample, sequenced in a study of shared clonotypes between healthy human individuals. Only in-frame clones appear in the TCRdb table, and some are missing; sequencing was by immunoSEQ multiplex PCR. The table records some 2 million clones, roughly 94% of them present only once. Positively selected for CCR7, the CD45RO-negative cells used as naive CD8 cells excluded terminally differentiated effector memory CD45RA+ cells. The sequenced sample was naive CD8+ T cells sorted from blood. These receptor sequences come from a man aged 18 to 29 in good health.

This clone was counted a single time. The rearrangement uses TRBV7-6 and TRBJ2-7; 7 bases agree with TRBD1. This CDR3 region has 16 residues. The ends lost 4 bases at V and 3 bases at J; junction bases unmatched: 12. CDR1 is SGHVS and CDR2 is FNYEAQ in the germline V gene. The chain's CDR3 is CASSSRAGTAYYEQYF. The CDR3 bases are TGTGCCAGCAGCTCGCGCGCAGGGACAGCTTACTACGAGCAGTACTTC.

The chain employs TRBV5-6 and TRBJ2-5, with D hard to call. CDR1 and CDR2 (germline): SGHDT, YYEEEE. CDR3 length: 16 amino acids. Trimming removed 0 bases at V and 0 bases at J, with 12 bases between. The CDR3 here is CASSLDRTEHQETQYF. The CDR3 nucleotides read TGTGCCAGCAGCTTGGATCGGACGGAACACCAAGAGACCCAGTACTTC.

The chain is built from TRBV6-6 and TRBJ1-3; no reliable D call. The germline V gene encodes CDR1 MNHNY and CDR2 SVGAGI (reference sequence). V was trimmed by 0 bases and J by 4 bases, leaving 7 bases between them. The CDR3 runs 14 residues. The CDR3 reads CASSYSNEGNTIYF. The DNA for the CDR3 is TGTGCCAGCAGTTACTCGAATGAAGGAAACACCATATATTTT.

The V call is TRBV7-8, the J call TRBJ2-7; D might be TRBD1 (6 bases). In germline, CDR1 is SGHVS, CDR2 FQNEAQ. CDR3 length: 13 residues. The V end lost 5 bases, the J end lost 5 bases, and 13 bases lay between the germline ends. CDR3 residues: CASSLPRGHEQYF. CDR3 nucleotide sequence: TGTGCCAGCAGCCTCCCCAGGGGCCACGAGCAGTACTTC.

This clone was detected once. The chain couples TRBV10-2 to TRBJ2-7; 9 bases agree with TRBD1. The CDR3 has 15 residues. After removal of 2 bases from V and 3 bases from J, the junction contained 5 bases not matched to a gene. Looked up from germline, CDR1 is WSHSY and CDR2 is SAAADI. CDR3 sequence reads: CASSEVGQGIYEQYF. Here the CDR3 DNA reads TGCGCCAGCAGTGAGGTCGGACAGGGGATCTACGAGCAGTACTTC.

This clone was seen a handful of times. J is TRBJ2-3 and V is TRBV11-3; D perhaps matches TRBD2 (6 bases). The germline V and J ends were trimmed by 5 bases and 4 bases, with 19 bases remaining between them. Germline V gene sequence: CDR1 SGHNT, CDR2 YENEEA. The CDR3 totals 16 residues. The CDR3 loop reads CASSPGTPWEPDTQYF. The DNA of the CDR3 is TGTGCCAGCAGCCCGGGGACTCCATGGGAGCCAGATACGCAGTATTTT.

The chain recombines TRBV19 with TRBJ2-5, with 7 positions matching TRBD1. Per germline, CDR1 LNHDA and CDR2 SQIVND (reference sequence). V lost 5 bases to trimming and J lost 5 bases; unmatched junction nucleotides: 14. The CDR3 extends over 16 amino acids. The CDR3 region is CASSVLTGTARETQYF. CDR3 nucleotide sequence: TGTGCCAGTAGTGTCCTCACCGGGACAGCAAGGGAGACCCAGTACTTC.

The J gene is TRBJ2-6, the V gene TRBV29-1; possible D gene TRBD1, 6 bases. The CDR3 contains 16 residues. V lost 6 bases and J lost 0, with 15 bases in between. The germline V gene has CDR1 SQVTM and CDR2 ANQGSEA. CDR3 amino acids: CSVVDSSYSGANVLTF. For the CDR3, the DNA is TGCAGCGTAGTGGACAGCTCATACTCTGGGGCCAACGTCCTGACTTTC.

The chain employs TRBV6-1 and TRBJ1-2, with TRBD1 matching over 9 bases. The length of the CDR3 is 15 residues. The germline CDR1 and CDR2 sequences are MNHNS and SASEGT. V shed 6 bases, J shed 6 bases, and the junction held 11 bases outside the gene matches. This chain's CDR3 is CASSDPGTGIDGYTF. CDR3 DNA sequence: TGTGCCAGCAGCGACCCTGGGACAGGGATAGATGGCTACACCTTC.

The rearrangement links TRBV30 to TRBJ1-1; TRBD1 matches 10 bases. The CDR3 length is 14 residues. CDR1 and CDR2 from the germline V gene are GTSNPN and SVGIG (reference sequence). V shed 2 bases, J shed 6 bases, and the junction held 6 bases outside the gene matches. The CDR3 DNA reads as TGTGCCTGGAGTTTCGGGACAGGGGTTTCTGAAGCTTTCTTT. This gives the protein CAWSFGTGVSEAFF.